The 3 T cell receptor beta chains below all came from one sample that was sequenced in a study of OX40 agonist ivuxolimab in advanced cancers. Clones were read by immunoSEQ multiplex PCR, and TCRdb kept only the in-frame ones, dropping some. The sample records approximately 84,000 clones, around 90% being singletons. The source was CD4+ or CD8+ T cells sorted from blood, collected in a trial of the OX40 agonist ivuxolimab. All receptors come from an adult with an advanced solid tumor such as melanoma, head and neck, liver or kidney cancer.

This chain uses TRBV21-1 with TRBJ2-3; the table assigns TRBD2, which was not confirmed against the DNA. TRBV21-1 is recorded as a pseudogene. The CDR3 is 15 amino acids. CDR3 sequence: CASPPGGAGTDTQYF. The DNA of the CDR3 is TGTGCCAGCCCACCGGGAGGGGCTGGCACAGATACGCAGTATTTT.

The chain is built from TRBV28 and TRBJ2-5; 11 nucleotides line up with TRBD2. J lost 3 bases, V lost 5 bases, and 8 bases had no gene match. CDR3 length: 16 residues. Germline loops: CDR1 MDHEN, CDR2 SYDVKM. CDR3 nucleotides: TGTGCCAGCAGTCCTAGCGGGAGGACTAGGAAAGAGACCCAGTACTTC. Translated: CASSPSGRTRKETQYF.

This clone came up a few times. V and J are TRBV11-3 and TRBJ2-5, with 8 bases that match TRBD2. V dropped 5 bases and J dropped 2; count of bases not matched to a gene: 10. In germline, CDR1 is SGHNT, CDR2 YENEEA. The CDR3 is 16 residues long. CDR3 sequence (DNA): TGTGCCAGCAGCCCCGGCCGGGGGGGAATGCAAGAGACCCAGTACTTC. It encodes CASSPGRGGMQETQYF.